Described below is a single T cell receptor beta chain sequence and its context. The data stem from a study of blood T cell repertoires in COVID-19. Study in general: Two negative PCRs, clearance, or symptom resolution were required of recovered Cohort 3 donors. Sample material is recorded as cDNA or gDNA derived from T cells, B-cell-depleted T cells, or PBMCs.

Trimming pared 1 base from V and 4 bases from J, leaving 8 bases between. The CDR3 loop spans 13 amino acids. Germline V lookup: CDR1 SGHNT, CDR2 YENEEA. In terms of age and location, participants ranged from roughly 18 to 100 years and lived in under 30 US areas. Authors' methods: By means of reference gene primer amplification, nucleated cell counts were estimated. Repertoires were generated with immunoSEQ multiplex PCR, while TCRdb's copy carries only in-frame clones and drops some. D and trimming come from the DNA, and the V and J calls and clone size come from that table. Altogether under 300,000 clones are present, 88% being singletons, with the ten largest covering 2% to 2.5%.

Sequencing used PBMCs or T cells enriched from blood (not recorded which). The receptor was isolated from a woman aged 60-75 years in a cohort exposed to, infected with or recovered from COVID-19 (not recorded which). V is TRBV11-3 and J is TRBJ2-7; possible D gene TRBD2, 5 bases. CDR3 in DNA: TGTGCCAGCAGCTTAGCACCGGGGTACGAGCAGTACTTC. This gives the protein CASSLAPGYEQYF.